A selection of T cell receptor beta chains follows, all from one sample in a study of blood T cell repertoires in COVID-19. Sequencing used immunoSEQ multiplex PCR; TCRdb keeps in-frame clones, though not all of them. The sample holds more than 35,000 clones, about 88% seen once. The sequencing input was peripheral blood. The receptors were sampled from a human donor in a cohort sampled during active COVID-19. Each CDR3 is given with its conserved first and last residue. Fields, in order: CDR3 protein, V gene.

cdr3_aa: CASSPPGQYSGNTIYF
v_call: TRBV7-9

cdr3_aa: CASSLVRSYEQYF
v_call: TRBV7-8

cdr3_aa: CASSLGQGAPPTDTQYF
v_call: TRBV7-9

cdr3_aa: CASSLGPDNYEQYF
v_call: TRBV5-5

cdr3_aa: CASSLGKMSSYNSPLHF
v_call: TRBV13

cdr3_aa: CASSQIGGGPWDGYTF
v_call: TRBV4-1

cdr3_aa: CASSLTGTETQYF
v_call: TRBV27

cdr3_aa: CASSGDRGLWLGKNIQYF
v_call: TRBV6-1

cdr3_aa: CASSPTEASLGEQFF
v_call: TRBV11-1

cdr3_aa: CASSPRSGNTEAFF
v_call: TRBV2

cdr3_aa: CASSQESGGYQETQYF
v_call: TRBV3-1/TRBV3-2

cdr3_aa: CASRLETGVGTGELFF
v_call: TRBV27

cdr3_aa: CASSLGSSGTDTQYF
v_call: TRBV7-2

cdr3_aa: CASSPTSGGYNEQFF
v_call: TRBV10-1

cdr3_aa: CASSKDRGGGMNTEAFF
v_call: TRBV19

cdr3_aa: CASSFTGGHEQYF
v_call: TRBV5-4

cdr3_aa: CASSYGTGAHGANVLTF
v_call: TRBV13

cdr3_aa: CASSVGTLGYEQYF
v_call: TRBV9

cdr3_aa: CASSQVRLFSYEQYF
v_call: TRBV3-1/TRBV3-2

cdr3_aa: CASSARDRVTHGYTF
v_call: TRBV7-2

cdr3_aa: CASQEGGGVELNEQFF
v_call: TRBV2

cdr3_aa: CASSSTGQVLGEQFF
v_call: TRBV28

cdr3_aa: CASSLDRATTEAFF
v_call: TRBV5-1

cdr3_aa: CASSAGQGKQFF
v_call: TRBV9

cdr3_aa: CATSRDTPSGVKLFF
v_call: TRBV15

cdr3_aa: CASSPPTAGRYEQYF
v_call: TRBV18

cdr3_aa: CASSPTGELVAFF
v_call: TRBV6-2/TRBV6-3

cdr3_aa: CASSPPSEGEQFF
v_call: TRBV7-9

cdr3_aa: CASSSGTGNTGELFF
v_call: TRBV7-3

cdr3_aa: CASSFDREQFF
v_call: TRBV7-9

cdr3_aa: CAWSPPGDSYEQYF
v_call: TRBV30

cdr3_aa: CASSIGGVSYEQYF
v_call: TRBV19